The rows below give T cell receptor beta chains drawn from one sample of a study of neurological immune-mediated disorders. TCRdb reanalysed the 5' RACE reads using MiXCR and keeps one entry per CDR3 protein. The table has approximately 58,000 distinct CDR3 sequences, roughly 10% seen once. The sequenced sample consisted of PBMCs. The receptors originated from a man aged 55 to 70 in good health. Both conserved end residues are part of each CDR3. The D gene is left open where the match is weak. Some rows mark clone size as missing; the rest say once, few, many or name a class of expanded clone.

v_gene	d_gene	abundance	j_gene	CDR3nt	CDR3aa
TRBV7-9	.	many	TRBJ2-1	TGTGCCAGCAGCCCCTGGCGGGGTACCTACAATGAGCAGTTCTTC	CASSPWRGTYNEQFF
TRBV7-3	TRBD1	.	TRBJ2-3	TGTGCCAGCAGCGAAGTTGGTGGACAGGGAACAGATACGCAGTATTTT	CASSEVGGQGTDTQYF
TRBV20-1	.	many	TRBJ1-2	TGCAGTGCTGACTGGGGGGGCGAGAGCTATGGCTACACCTTC	CSADWGGESYGYTF
TRBV9	TRBD1	.	TRBJ2-3	TGTGCCAGCAGCGGCGGACAGGGACAGGGTTTCGATACGCAGTATTTT	CASSGGQGQGFDTQYF
TRBV9	.	few	TRBJ2-3	TGTGCCAGCAGCCTTAGCAGTCCTAGCACAGATACGCAGTATTTT	CASSLSSPSTDTQYF
TRBV29-1	TRBD1	many	TRBJ2-5	TGCAGCGTTCTCCGGGACAGGGGGCTAGGAGAGACCCAGTACTTC	CSVLRDRGLGETQYF
TRBV5-1	TRBD1	many	TRBJ2-1	TGCGCCAGCAGCACTGGACAGGGGTCCTACAATGAGCAGTTCTTC	CASSTGQGSYNEQFF
TRBV5-6	.	many	TRBJ1-3	TGTGCCAGCAGCCCCGGACGAAGCTCTGGAAACACCATATATTTT	CASSPGRSSGNTIYF
TRBV5-1	.	many	TRBJ2-2	TGCGCCAGCAGCTTTGGGGGGAACACCGGGGAGCTGTTTTTT	CASSFGGNTGELFF
TRBV6-5	.	many	TRBJ1-2	TGTGCCAGCAGTAGAAATGGGGTAGGGGCAGGCATAGGCTACACCTTC	CASSRNGVGAGIGYTF
TRBV6-4	.	many	TRBJ1-1	TGTGCCAGCAGCGTTGGGGAGAACACTGAAGCTTTCTTT	CASSVGENTEAFF
TRBV20-1	TRBD2	many	TRBJ2-7	TGCAGTGCTCCTAGCGGGGTATCCTCCTACGAGCAGTACTTC	CSAPSGVSSYEQYF
TRBV20-1	.	many	TRBJ1-6	TGCAGTGCCCGGGACACTCTTGGGCATTCACCCCTCCACTTT	CSARDTLGHSPLHF
TRBV29-1	.	many	TRBJ2-2	TGCAGCGTTCGGGCGGACACCGGGGAGCTGTTTTTT	CSVRADTGELFF
TRBV12-3/TRBV12-4	.	many	TRBJ1-2	TGTGCCAGCAGTTTTCAAGGGAATGGCTACACCTTC	CASSFQGNGYTF
TRBV2	.	many	TRBJ1-6	TGTGCCAGCAGCGGGGGTATCACTTCACCCCTCCACTTT	CASSGGITSPLHF
TRBV10-3	TRBD2	many	TRBJ2-1	TGTGCCATCGCGAGCGGGGGGGCTCGGAATGAGCAGTTCTTC	CAIASGGARNEQFF
TRBV20-1	.	.	TRBJ2-3	TGCAGTGCCGGATCTTCTGAGGCTACGCAGTATTTT	CSAGSSEATQYF